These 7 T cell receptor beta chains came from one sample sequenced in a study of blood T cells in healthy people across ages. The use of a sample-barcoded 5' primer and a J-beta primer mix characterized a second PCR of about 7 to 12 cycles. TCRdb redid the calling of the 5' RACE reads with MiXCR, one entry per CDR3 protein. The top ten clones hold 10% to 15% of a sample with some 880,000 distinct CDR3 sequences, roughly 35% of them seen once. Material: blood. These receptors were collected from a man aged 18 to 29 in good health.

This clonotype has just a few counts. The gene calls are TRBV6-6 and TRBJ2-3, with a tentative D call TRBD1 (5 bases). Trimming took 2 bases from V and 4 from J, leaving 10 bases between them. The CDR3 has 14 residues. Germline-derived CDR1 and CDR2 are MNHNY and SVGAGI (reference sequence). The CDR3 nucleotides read TGTGCCAGCAGTTACGCAGGGTTTGCAGATACGCAGTATTTT. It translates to CASSYAGFADTQYF.

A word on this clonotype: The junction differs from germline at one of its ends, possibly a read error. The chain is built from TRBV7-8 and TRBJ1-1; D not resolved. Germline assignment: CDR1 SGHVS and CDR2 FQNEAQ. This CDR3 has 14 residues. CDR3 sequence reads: CANSLAPVNTEAFF. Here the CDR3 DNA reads TGTGCCAACAGCTTAGCGCCGGTTAACACTGAAGCTTTCTTT.

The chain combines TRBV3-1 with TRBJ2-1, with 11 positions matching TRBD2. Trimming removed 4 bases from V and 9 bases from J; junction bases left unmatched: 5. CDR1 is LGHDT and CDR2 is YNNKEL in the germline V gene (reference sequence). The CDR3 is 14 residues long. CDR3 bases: TGTGCCAGCAGCCGGATAGCGGGGGGGATTGAGCAGTTCTTC. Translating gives CASSRIAGGIEQFF.

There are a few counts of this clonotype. CDR3 sequence reads: CAISEESDEKLFF. The CDR3 coding sequence is TGTGCCATCAGTGAGGAGTCGGATGAAAAACTGTTTTTT. V is TRBV10-3 and J is TRBJ1-4; D gene ambiguous. Germline V gene lookup returns CDR1 ENHRY and CDR2 SYGVKD. The V gene lost 2 bases and the J gene lost 6 bases, with 7 bases spanning the gap. This CDR3 spans 13 amino acids.

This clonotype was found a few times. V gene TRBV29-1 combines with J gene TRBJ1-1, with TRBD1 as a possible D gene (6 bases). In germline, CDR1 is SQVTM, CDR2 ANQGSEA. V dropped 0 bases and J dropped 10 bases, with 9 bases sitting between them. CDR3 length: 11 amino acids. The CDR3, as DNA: TGCAGCGTTGAAGAAGGGGGGGGAGCTTTCTTT. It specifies CSVEEGGGAFF.

DNA for the CDR3: TGCAGCGTCGGGGCTAGGGGAGGGACTGGAAACACCATATATTTT. Translated: CSVGARGGTGNTIYF. J is TRBJ1-3 and V is TRBV29-1, with D maybe TRBD1 (5 bases). The CDR3 extends over 15 amino acids. Trimming left V 6 bases short and J 2 bases short, with 17 bases between. Germline lookup yields CDR1 SQVTM and CDR2 ANQGSEA. Full variable domain (outside the CDR3, taken from reference TRBV29-1 and TRBJ1-3): SAVISQKPSRDICQRGTSLTIQCQVDSQVTMMFWYRQQPGQSLTLIATANQGSEATYESGFVIDKFPISRPNLTFSTLTVSNMSPEDSSIYLCSVGARGGTGNTIYFGEGSWLTVV.

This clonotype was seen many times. CDR3 loop: CASSLGQEGYEQYF. The CDR3 coding sequence is TGTGCCAGCAGCCTTGGACAGGAAGGATACGAGCAGTACTTC. This rearrangement joins TRBV7-8 to TRBJ2-7, with 7 nucleotides matching TRBD1. This CDR3 is 14 amino acids long. The V segment lost 5 bases and the J segment 4 bases; nucleotides outside the gene matches: 8. Germline values: CDR1 SGHVS, CDR2 FQNEAQ.